The sequence of this TCR beta chain was determined in a study of Graves' ophthalmopathy and Graves' hyperthyroidism. On the study more broadly: Investigators collected peripheral blood at initial diagnosis, before any treatment was given.

As the template, RNA transcripts were used to amplify TCR beta CDR3 regions. The library came from an HTBI-primed first-round RT-PCR and a second-round multiplex PCR. TCRdb re-called the multiplex PCR reads with MiXCR, one entry per CDR3 protein. The data contain around 400,000 distinct CDR3 sequences, 21% of them singletons. Orbital computed tomography, thyroid ultrasound, TRAb, serum thyroxine and clinical symptoms formed the basis of diagnosis. PBMCs were density-gradient isolated from approximately 10 ml fresh blood. J was trimmed by 7 bases and V by 5 bases; bases with no gene match: 8. Germline CDR1 is SGHRS and CDR2 is YFSETQ. This CDR3 has 15 residues. This clonotype was found many times.

The genes are TRBV5-1 and TRBJ2-2; 10 bases match TRBD2. The sample consisted of peripheral blood. The source of this sequence is a woman between 18 and 29 years old with stable Graves' hyperthyroidism. The CDR3 loop is CASRRTSGRNGELFF. In DNA form, the CDR3 reads TGCGCCAGCAGGCGGACTAGCGGCCGAAACGGGGAGCTGTTTTTT. Combining the CDR3 with reference TRBV5-1 and TRBJ2-2 gives the whole variable domain KAGVTQTPRYLIKTRGQQVTLSCSPISGHRSVSWYQQTPGQGLQFLFEYFSETQRNKGNFPGRFSGRQFSNSRSEMNVSTLELGDSALYLCASRRTSGRNGELFFGEGSRLTVL.